These 16 T cell receptor beta chains share one sample of origin, sequenced in a study of cytomegalovirus exposure and HLA in healthy donors. Amplification used 60 Vbeta primers and 13 Jbeta primers. The table came from immunoSEQ multiplex PCR; TCRdb's copy has only in-frame clones and leaves some out. Among approximately 160,000 clones listed, around 75% were seen once. Sample: PBMCs. The receptors derive from a woman in her forties or fifties in good health and CMV-seropositive.

This clone was observed a handful of times. The V call is TRBV6-5, the J call TRBJ1-1; D uncertain. Looked up from germline, CDR1 is MNHEY and CDR2 is SVGAGI. V lost 6 bases to trimming and J lost 6 bases, with 11 bases between them. CDR3 length: 12 residues. The DNA for the CDR3 is TGTGCCAGCAGACGTCCCCAGGCTGAAGCTTTCTTT. This translates into CASRRPQAEAFF.

The chain uses TRBV2 and TRBJ1-1; D remains unclear. From germline, CDR1 is SNHLY and CDR2 FYNNEI. The CDR3 is made up of 13 amino acids. Trimming took 4 bases from V and 1 from J, leaving 7 bases between them. CDR3 in amino acids: CASSAQENTEAFF. The CDR3 bases are TGTGCCAGCAGTGCGCAGGAGAACACTGAAGCTTTCTTT.

The chain combines TRBV7-3 with TRBJ1-3; D possibly corresponds to TRBD1 (6 bases). The CDR3 sequence is 14 residues long. The V gene lost 5 bases and the J gene lost 3 bases, with 11 bases spanning the gap. The germline CDR1 and CDR2 sequences are SGHTA and FQGTGA. The CDR3 spells CASSEQGYGNTIYF. DNA of the CDR3: TGTGCCAGCAGCGAGCAGGGGTATGGAAACACCATATATTTT.

This clone has a single count. The chain is built from TRBV7-9 and TRBJ2-7; 8 bases are shared with TRBD2. V lost 4 bases to trimming and J lost 2 bases; unmatched junction nucleotides: 7. Germline-derived CDR1 and CDR2 are SEHNR and FQNEAQ (reference sequence). The CDR3 is made up of 15 amino acids. In nucleotides, the CDR3 is TGTGCCAGCAGCTCTGGCGGGGGGCAAACCTACGAGCAGTACTTC. Translating gives CASSSGGGQTYEQYF.

In this sample, this clone turned up once. The genes are TRBV4-2 and TRBJ1-3; D uncertain. V was clipped by 0 bases and J by 0 bases, with 9 bases between them. Germline V gene data show CDR1 as LGHNA and CDR2 as YNFKEQ. The CDR3 sequence is 16 residues long. The CDR3 nucleotides are TGTGCCAGCAGCCAAGATCCAGTATACTCTGGAAACACCATATATTTT. This sequence encodes CASSQDPVYSGNTIYF.

This clone was recorded many times. This sequence joins TRBV27 and TRBJ1-1; 8 bases fit TRBD1. Looked up from germline, CDR1 is MNHEY and CDR2 is SMNVEV (reference sequence). This CDR3 region has 13 residues. Unmatched junction bases numbered 7, after V lost 8 bases and J lost 5 bases. In DNA form, the CDR3 reads TGTGCCAGCCGAACAGGGGGTACGACTGAAGCTTTCTTT. Encoded protein: CASRTGGTTEAFF.

This sequence joins TRBV27 and TRBJ2-5; possibly TRBD2 for D (5 bases). CDR3 length: 14 amino acids. The germline gives CDR1 MNHEY, CDR2 SMNVEV (reference sequence). The V end was cut by 3 bases, the J end by 4 bases, with 12 bases between. CDR3 in amino acids: CASSFVREGETQYF. The CDR3 DNA sequence: TGTGCCAGCAGTTTCGTACGGGAAGGAGAGACCCAGTACTTC.

The V and J genes are TRBV5-4 and TRBJ2-2; no definite D call. This CDR3 spans 14 amino acids. V lost 2 bases, J lost 0 bases, and 5 bases lay in between. Per the germline V gene, CDR1 is SGHNT and CDR2 is YYREEE (reference sequence). The CDR3 region has the DNA TGTGCCAGCAGCTTCGACACGAACACCGGGGAGCTGTTTTTT. Translated: CASSFDTNTGELFF. The whole variable domain, filled in from reference TRBV5-4 and TRBJ2-2, reads ETGVTQSPTHLIKTRGQQVTLRCSSQSGHNTVSWYQQALGQGPQFIFQYYREEENGRGNFPPRFSGLQFPNYSSELNVNALELDDSALYLCASSFDTNTGELFFGEGSRLTVL.

This clone was detected only a few times. V is TRBV6-5 and J is TRBJ2-3; D possibly corresponds to TRBD1 (7 bases). The CDR3 is 15 residues long. V lost 5 bases, J lost 2 bases, and 14 bases lay in between. Germline CDR1 is MNHEY and CDR2 is SVGAGI. Here the CDR3 reads CASSGGTAFTDTQYF. The DNA of the CDR3 is TGTGCCAGCAGTGGCGGGACAGCTTTCACAGATACGCAGTATTTT.

The CDR3: CASKREGGYNSPLHF. In DNA form, the CDR3 reads TGTGCCAGCAAACGGGAGGGGGGCTATAATTCACCCCTCCACTTT. The chain carries TRBV6-1 and TRBJ1-6, with D possibly being TRBD1 (6 bases). The CDR3 is 15 amino acids. The ends were cut back, 7 bases at V and 3 bases at J, with 13 bases in the middle. In germline, CDR1 is MNHNS, CDR2 SASEGT.

The chain has TRBV13 and TRBJ2-2; 10 nucleotides agree with TRBD2. Germline values: CDR1 PRHDT, CDR2 FYEKMQ (reference sequence). The CDR3 sequence is 16 residues long. V shed 4 bases and J 5 bases; nucleotides not matched to a gene: 7. Here the CDR3 reads CASSSTSGGATGELFF. CDR3 sequence (DNA): TGTGCCAGCAGCTCCACGAGCGGGGGGGCTACCGGGGAGCTGTTTTTT. The full variable domain, its missing parts supplied by reference TRBV13 and TRBJ2-2, is AAGVIQSPRHLIKEKRETATLKCYPIPRHDTVYWYQQGPGQDPQFLISFYEKMQSDKGSIPDRFSAQQFSDYHSELNMSSLELGDSALYFCASSSTSGGATGELFFGEGSRLTVL.

This clone was detected only once. This chain links TRBV18 with TRBJ2-7; 9 nucleotides agree with TRBD2. The CDR3 covers 14 residues. The junction had 2 bases not matched to a gene; V was cut back by 2 bases and J by 3 bases. The germline gives CDR1 KGHSH, CDR2 LQKENI. The CDR3 DNA sequence: TGTGCCAGCTCACCAGCGGGGGGGGACTACGAGCAGTACTTC. This codes for CASSPAGGDYEQYF. Together with reference TRBV18 and TRBJ2-7, the CDR3 gives the full variable domain: NAGVMQNPRHLVRRRGQEARLRCSPMKGHSHVYWYRQLPEEGLKFMVYLQKENIIDESGMPKERFSAEFPKEGPSILRIQQVVRGDSAAYFCASSPAGGDYEQYFGPGTRLTVT.

V is TRBV10-3 and J is TRBJ1-5, with D possibly being TRBD1 (6 bases). Trimming pared 3 bases from V and 6 bases from J, leaving 9 bases between. The CDR3 is 13 amino acids. Germline lookup yields CDR1 ENHRY and CDR2 SYGVKD. The DNA of the CDR3 is TGTGCCATCAGTGACGGACAGAGTCAGCCCCAGCATTTT. Residues: CAISDGQSQPQHF.

This clone has just a few counts. This chain links TRBV15 with TRBJ1-2, with 8 bases that match TRBD1. This CDR3 spans 16 amino acids. J gave up 5 bases and V 0 bases, and 8 bases lay outside the gene matches. Germline V CDR1 and CDR2: LNHNV, YYDKDF (reference sequence). The CDR3 spells CATSREGQGAHYGYTF. In DNA, the CDR3 is TGTGCCACCAGCAGAGAGGGGCAGGGGGCGCATTATGGCTACACCTTC.

The J gene is TRBJ1-4, the V gene TRBV15; 9 bases are shared with TRBD1. The V segment lost 0 bases and the J segment 5 bases; nucleotides outside the gene matches: 7. The CDR3 is made up of 17 amino acids. Germline lookup yields CDR1 LNHNV and CDR2 YYDKDF (reference sequence). CDR3 DNA sequence: TGTGCCACCAGCAGAGACGGACAGGGGAGGGTAAATGAAAAACTGTTTTTT. It codes for CATSRDGQGRVNEKLFF.

CDR3 sequence (DNA): TGTGCCAGCAGCCCGGTTCGTGACACCATATATTTT. This codes for CASSPVRDTIYF. The chain recombines TRBV7-9 with TRBJ1-3, with D unclear. This CDR3 has 12 residues. CDR1 is SEHNR and CDR2 is FQNEAQ in the germline V gene (reference sequence). Trimming pared 5 bases from V and 8 bases from J, leaving 10 bases between.